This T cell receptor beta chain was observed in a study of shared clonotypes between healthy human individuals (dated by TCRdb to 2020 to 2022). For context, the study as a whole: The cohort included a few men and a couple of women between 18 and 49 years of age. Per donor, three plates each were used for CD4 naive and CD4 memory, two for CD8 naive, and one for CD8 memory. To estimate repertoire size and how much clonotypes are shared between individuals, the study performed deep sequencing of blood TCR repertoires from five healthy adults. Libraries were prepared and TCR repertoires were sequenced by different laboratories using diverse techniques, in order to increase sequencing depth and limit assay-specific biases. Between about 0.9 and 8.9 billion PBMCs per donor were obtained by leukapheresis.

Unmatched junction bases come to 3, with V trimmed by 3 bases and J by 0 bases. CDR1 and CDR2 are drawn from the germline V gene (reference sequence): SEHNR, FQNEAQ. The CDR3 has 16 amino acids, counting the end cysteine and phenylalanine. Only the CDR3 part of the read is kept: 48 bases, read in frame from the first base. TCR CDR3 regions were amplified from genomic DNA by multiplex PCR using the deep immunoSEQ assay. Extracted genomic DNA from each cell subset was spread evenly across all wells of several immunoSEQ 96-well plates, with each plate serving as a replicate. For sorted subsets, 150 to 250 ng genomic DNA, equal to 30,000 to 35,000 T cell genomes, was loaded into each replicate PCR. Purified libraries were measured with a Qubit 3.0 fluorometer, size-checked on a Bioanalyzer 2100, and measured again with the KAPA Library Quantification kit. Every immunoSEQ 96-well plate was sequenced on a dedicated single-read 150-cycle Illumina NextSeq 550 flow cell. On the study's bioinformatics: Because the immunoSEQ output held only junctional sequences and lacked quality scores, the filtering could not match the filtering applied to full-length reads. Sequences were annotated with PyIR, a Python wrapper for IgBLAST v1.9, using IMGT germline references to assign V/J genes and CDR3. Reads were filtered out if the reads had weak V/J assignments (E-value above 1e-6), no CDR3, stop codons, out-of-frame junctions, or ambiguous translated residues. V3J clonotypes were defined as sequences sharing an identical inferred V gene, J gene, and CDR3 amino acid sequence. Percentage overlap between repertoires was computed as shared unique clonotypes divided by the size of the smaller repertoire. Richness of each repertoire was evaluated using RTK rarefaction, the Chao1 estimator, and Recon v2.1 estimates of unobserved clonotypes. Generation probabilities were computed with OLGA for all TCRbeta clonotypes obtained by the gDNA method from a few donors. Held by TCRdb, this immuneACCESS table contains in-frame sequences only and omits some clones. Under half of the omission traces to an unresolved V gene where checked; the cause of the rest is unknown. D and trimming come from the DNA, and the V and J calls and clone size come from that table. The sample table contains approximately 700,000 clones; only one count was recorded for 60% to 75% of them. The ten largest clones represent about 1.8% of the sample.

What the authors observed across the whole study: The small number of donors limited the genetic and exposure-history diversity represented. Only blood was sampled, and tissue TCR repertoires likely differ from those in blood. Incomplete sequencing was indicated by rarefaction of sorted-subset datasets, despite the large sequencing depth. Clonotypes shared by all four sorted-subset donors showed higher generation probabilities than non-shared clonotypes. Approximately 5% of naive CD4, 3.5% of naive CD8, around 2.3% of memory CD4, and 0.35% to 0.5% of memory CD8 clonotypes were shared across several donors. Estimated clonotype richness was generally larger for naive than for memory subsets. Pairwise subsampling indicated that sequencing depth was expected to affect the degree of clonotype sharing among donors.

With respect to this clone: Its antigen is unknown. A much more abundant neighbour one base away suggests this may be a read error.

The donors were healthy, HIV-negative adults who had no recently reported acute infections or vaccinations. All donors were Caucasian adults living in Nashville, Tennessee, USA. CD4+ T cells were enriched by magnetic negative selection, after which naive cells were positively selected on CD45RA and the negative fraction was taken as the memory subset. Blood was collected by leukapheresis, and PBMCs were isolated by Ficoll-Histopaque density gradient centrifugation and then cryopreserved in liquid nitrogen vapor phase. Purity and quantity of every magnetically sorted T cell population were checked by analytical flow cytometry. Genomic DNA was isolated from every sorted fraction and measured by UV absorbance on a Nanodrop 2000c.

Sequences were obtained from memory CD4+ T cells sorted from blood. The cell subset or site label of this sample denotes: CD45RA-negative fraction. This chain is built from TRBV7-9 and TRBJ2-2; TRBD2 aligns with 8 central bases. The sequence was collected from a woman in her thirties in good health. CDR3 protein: CASSFELAANTGELFF. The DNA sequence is TGTGCCAGCAGCTTTGAACTAGCGGCGAACACCGGGGAGCTGTTTTTT.